What follows are 5 T cell receptor beta chains derived from one specimen sequenced in a study of post-analysis software for immune sequencing data. The authors incorporated unique molecular identifiers into the TCR beta cDNA libraries. TCRdb re-derived calls from the PCR reads in MiXCR, one entry per CDR3 protein. The sample has more than 500,000 distinct CDR3 sequences, around 31% seen once. No antigens are known for them. Findings of the study overall: Higher frequency in patients than in controls was seen for roughly five TRBV segments, with TRBV5-6, TRBV5-1 and TRBV20-1 among them.

Source material: blood. The receptors come from a girl aged 2-17 years with multiple sclerosis.

The chain combines TRBV20-1 with TRBJ1-1, with a tentative D call TRBD1 (5 bases). Trimming stripped 3 bases from V and 0 bases from J, with 11 bases between. The CDR3 has 14 residues. Germline V gene sequence: CDR1 DFQATT, CDR2 SNEGSKA (reference sequence). The chain's CDR3 is CSASEDTMNTEAFF. In DNA form, the CDR3 reads TGCAGTGCTAGCGAGGACACCATGAACACTGAAGCTTTCTTT.

As regards this clonotype: A junction end diverges from the germline sequence, so it may reflect a read error. J is TRBJ2-3 and V is TRBV11-2, with 13 bases lining up with TRBD2. The CDR3 length is 19 residues. Germline V gene sequence: CDR1 SGHAT, CDR2 FQNNGV. The CDR3: CASRKLAGGPGSGTDTQYF. DNA of the CDR3: TGTGCCAGCAGGAAACTAGCGGGGGGGCCGGGGTCCGGCACCGATACGCAGTATTTT.

The CDR3 DNA follows: TGCGCCAGCAGCTTGATCTCCGGCCGGGGAGGATCCTACGAGCAGTACTTC. Translated, it gives CASSLISGRGGSYEQYF. The chain uses TRBV5-1 and TRBJ2-7; tentative D call: TRBD2 (6 bases). V was clipped by 1 base and J by 1 base, with 18 bases between them. Germline lookup yields CDR1 SGHRS and CDR2 YFSETQ. The CDR3 is 17 residues long.

This clonotype has a handful of counts. The genes are TRBV20-1 and TRBJ2-3, with TRBD2 matching over 8 bases. This CDR3 has 14 amino acids. V lost 7 bases and J lost 6; bases outside the gene matches: 12. In germline, CDR1 is DFQATT, CDR2 SNEGSKA (reference sequence). CDR3: CSGSGGQVRDTQYF. CDR3 coding DNA: TGCAGTGGGTCGGGGGGGCAGGTTAGGGATACGCAGTATTTT.

The chain has TRBV12-3 or TRBV12-4 and TRBJ1-2; a weak D match, TRBD1 (6 bases). The length of the CDR3 is 14 residues. V lost 4 bases, J lost 2 bases, and 11 bases lay in between. The CDR3, as DNA: TGTGCCAGCAGTTACGGACAGACAAACTATGGCTACACCTTC. The encoded protein is CASSYGQTNYGYTF.